The next 29 T cell receptor beta chains were all read from a single sample in a study of blood T cell repertoires in COVID-19 (dated by TCRdb to the early 2020s). The library came from the immunoSEQ multiplex PCR assay. TCRdb holds this immuneACCESS table with in-frame rearrangements only. Some clones are missing; in checked studies, unresolved V genes explain under half, and the rest has no known cause. The sample table lists approximately 180,000 clones, approximately 90% of them with a count of one. The ten biggest clones cover 4% to 5.5% of the sample. Sequencing input: peripheral blood. The receptors shown here come from a human donor in a cohort sampled during active COVID-19.

The chain is built from TRBV27 and TRBJ2-7, with 9 positions matching TRBD1. The CDR3 is 14 amino acids. After removal of 7 bases from V and 6 bases from J, the junction contained 10 bases not matched to a gene. Germline CDR1 is MNHEY and CDR2 is SMNVEV (reference sequence). The CDR3 nucleotides read TGTGCCAGCAAAGGACAGGGGATGTTTGGCGAGCAGTACTTC. Translating it yields CASKGQGMFGEQYF.

This chain connects TRBV5-1 to TRBJ2-1, with 11 bases lining up with TRBD2. Germline assignment: CDR1 SGHRS and CDR2 YFSETQ. CDR3 length: 20 residues. Trimming at V came to 4 bases and at J to 0 bases, leaving 15 bases not matched to a gene. The CDR3, as DNA: TGCGCCAGCAGCCCAAGGACTAGCGGGCAACCCCTCACCTCCTACAATGAGCAGTTCTTC. Its translation is CASSPRTSGQPLTSYNEQFF.

The gene calls are TRBV7-2 and TRBJ2-7, with TRBD1 as a possible D gene (5 bases). Trimming cost V 5 bases and J 3 bases, with 17 bases left between them. This CDR3 contains 15 residues. CDR1 is SGHTA, CDR2 FQGNSA, per germline. The chain's CDR3 is CASSLGPRGIYEQYF. The DNA for the CDR3 is TGTGCCAGCAGCCTGGGGCCAAGGGGAATCTACGAGCAGTACTTC. The variable domain in full, completed from reference TRBV7-2 and TRBJ2-7, reads GAGVSQSPSNKVTEKGKDVELRCDPISGHTALYWYRQSLGQGLEFLIYFQGNSAPDKSGLPSDRFSAERTGGSVSTLTIQRTQQEDSAVYLCASSLGPRGIYEQYFGPGTRLTVT.

The chain is built from TRBV5-6 and TRBJ2-2; TRBD2 aligns across 12 bases. CDR1 and CDR2 (germline): SGHDT, YYEEEE. The V segment lost 3 bases and the J segment 9 bases; nucleotides outside the gene matches: 6. The CDR3 contains 15 residues. Written as DNA, the CDR3 is TGTGCCAGCAGCTCCATTACTAGCGGGAGGCGGGAGCTGTTTTTT. Its translation: CASSSITSGRRELFF.

V usage is TRBV19 and J usage is TRBJ2-3; 7 bases are a match to TRBD2. This CDR3 is 14 amino acids long. V lost 7 bases and J lost 2; bases outside the gene matches: 6. Germline V gene data show CDR1 as LNHDA and CDR2 as SQIVND (reference sequence). The CDR3 loop is CASTVGLNTDTQYF. CDR3 nucleotides: TGTGCCAGTACGGTGGGACTAAACACAGATACGCAGTATTTT.

V is TRBV3-1 (or the pseudogene TRBV3-2) and J is TRBJ2-2, with D unresolved. V was pared by 3 bases and J by 2 bases, with 7 bases between. The CDR3 totals 14 residues. In germline, CDR1 is LGHDT, CDR2 YNNKEL (reference sequence). CDR3 DNA sequence: TGTGCCAGCAGCCAGTCACTTAACACCGGGGAGCTGTTTTTT. Translated: CASSQSLNTGELFF.

The chain joins TRBV11-1 to TRBJ2-7, with 12 bases lining up with TRBD2. The trim removed 4 bases at V and 7 bases at J, leaving 2 bases unmatched. CDR3 length: 13 residues. Germline CDR1 and CDR2: SGHAT and FQDESV (reference sequence). The CDR3 sequence: CASSSLAGGEQYF. CDR3 DNA sequence: TGTGCCAGCAGCTCACTAGCGGGAGGTGAGCAGTACTTC.

V usage is TRBV11-2 and J usage is TRBJ2-7, with a tentative D call TRBD2 (5 bases). The CDR3 totals 13 residues. Germline V gives CDR1 SGHAT, CDR2 FQNNGV. Trimming cost V 5 bases and J 2 bases, with 10 bases left between them. The CDR3 DNA is TGTGCCAGCAGCGAGGGTTGGGCCTACGAGCAGTACTTC. This codes for CASSEGWAYEQYF.

This chain links TRBV9 with TRBJ2-7; 10 positions match TRBD1. The V and J ends lost 5 bases and 1 base, in that order; junction bases with no gene match: 6. This CDR3 has 15 amino acids. Germline CDR1 SGDLS, CDR2 YYNGEE. The CDR3 sequence: CASSRQGASSYEQYF. The CDR3 nucleotides read TGTGCCAGCAGTAGACAGGGGGCGTCTTCCTACGAGCAGTACTTC. The whole variable domain, remainder taken from reference TRBV9 and TRBJ2-7, is DSGVTQTPKHLITATGQRVTLRCSPRSGDLSVYWYQQSLDQGLQFLIQYYNGEERAKGNILERFSAQQFPDLHSELNLSSLELGDSALYFCASSRQGASSYEQYFGPGTRLTVT.

The chain uses TRBV11-3 and TRBJ2-1; D unresolved. CDR3 length: 15 amino acids. The germline V gene has CDR1 SGHNT and CDR2 YENEEA. With 6 bases removed from V and 2 bases from J, the gap between germline ends came to 14 bases. The CDR3 spells CASSLGSKAYNEQFF. The CDR3 DNA is TGTGCCAGCAGTTTGGGCTCTAAAGCCTACAATGAGCAGTTCTTC.

This clone showed up just once. Here the CDR3 reads CASSPGTTGRETQYF. CDR3 DNA sequence: TGTGCCAGCAGCCCCGGGACTACGGGGCGAGAGACCCAGTACTTC. This chain uses TRBV9 with TRBJ2-5; TRBD2 aligns across 7 bases. The germline gives CDR1 SGDLS, CDR2 YYNGEE. This CDR3 comprises 15 residues. The V gene end was trimmed by 4 bases and the J gene end by 4 bases; junction bases not matched to a gene: 10. Full variable domain (remainder filled in from reference TRBV9 and TRBJ2-5): DSGVTQTPKHLITATGQRVTLRCSPRSGDLSVYWYQQSLDQGLQFLIQYYNGEERAKGNILERFSAQQFPDLHSELNLSSLELGDSALYFCASSPGTTGRETQYFGPGTRLLVL.

V usage is TRBV20-1 and J usage is TRBJ2-3, with 8 bases aligning to TRBD2. The CDR3 loop spans 16 amino acids. J was trimmed by 1 base and V by 3 bases; bases with no gene match: 9. Germline CDR1 DFQATT, CDR2 SNEGSKA (reference sequence). The CDR3 protein is CSASLGLREGTDTQYF. The CDR3 coding sequence is TGCAGTGCTAGTTTGGGCCTGCGGGAGGGCACAGATACGCAGTATTTT.

The V call is TRBV30, the J call TRBJ1-2; 7 bases agree with TRBD1. CDR1 is GTSNPN and CDR2 is SVGIG in the germline V gene (reference sequence). This CDR3 has 12 amino acids. Losses at the gene ends were 8 bases for V and 3 bases for J; bases not matched to a gene: 6. The CDR3 DNA reads TGTGCCGAGGGGGACAGTTACTATGGCTACACCTTC. Translated, it gives CAEGDSYYGYTF.

The chain has TRBV19 and TRBJ2-1, with 10 bases lining up with TRBD2. The CDR3 runs 14 residues. In germline, CDR1 is LNHDA, CDR2 SQIVND (reference sequence). Germline trimming cut 6 bases from V and 3 bases from J; bases unmatched to any gene: 2. In DNA form, the CDR3 reads TGTGCCAGTAGCGTAGCGGGAGGCTACAATGAGCAGTTCTTC. Protein: CASSVAGGYNEQFF.

J is TRBJ2-3 and V is TRBV10-3, with 8 bases fitting TRBD2. V gave up 5 bases and J gave up 4 bases; unmatched junction bases: 2. Looked up from germline, CDR1 is ENHRY and CDR2 is SYGVKD. The CDR3 totals 13 residues. CDR3 sequence: CAISSGSPDTQYF. The CDR3 nucleotides read TGTGCCATCAGTAGCGGGAGTCCAGATACGCAGTATTTT.

This chain joins TRBV5-1 and TRBJ2-7; 9 bases fit TRBD2. CDR1 is SGHRS, CDR2 YFSETQ, per germline. After removal of 4 bases from V and 7 bases from J, the junction contained 9 bases not matched to a gene. The length of the CDR3 is 14 residues. This CDR3 reads CASSVTSGALEQYF. CDR3 DNA sequence: TGCGCCAGCAGCGTGACTAGCGGCGCCTTGGAGCAGTACTTC.

The DNA for the CDR3 is TGTGCCAGCAGTGGATTTGGGACTGGAACTTACAATGAGCAGTTCTTC. Protein product: CASSGFGTGTYNEQFF. The rearrangement uses TRBV25-1 and TRBJ2-1; D is possibly TRBD2 (6 bases). The CDR3 sequence is 16 residues long. Germline CDR1 and CDR2: MGHDK and SYGVNS. Trimming left V 4 bases short and J 4 bases short, with 17 bases between. The full variable domain, its missing parts supplied by reference TRBV25-1 and TRBJ2-1, is EADIYQTPRYLVIGTGKKITLECSQTMGHDKMYWYQQDPGMELHLIHYSYGVNSTEKGDLSSESTVSRIRTEHFPLTLESARPSHTSQYLCASSGFGTGTYNEQFFGPGTRLTVL.

A single count supports this clone. V is TRBV4-1 and J is TRBJ2-7; 9 bases map to TRBD2. The CDR3 is 14 amino acids. CDR1 is MGHRA, CDR2 YSYEKL, per germline. Trimming cost V 5 bases and J 2 bases; bases outside gene matches: 4. This chain's CDR3 is CASSKRLAAYEQYF. DNA of the CDR3: TGCGCCAGCAGCAAAAGACTAGCGGCCTACGAGCAGTACTTC.

The chain recombines TRBV12-3 or TRBV12-4 with TRBJ2-1; D is ambiguous. V was shortened by 2 bases and J by 7 bases, with 6 bases between the two germline ends. The CDR3 spans 12 residues. In DNA form, the CDR3 reads TGTGCCAGCAGTTTAACACTAAATGAGCAGTTCTTC. This encodes CASSLTLNEQFF.

The V gene is TRBV7-2, the J gene TRBJ2-3, with TRBD2 matching over 7 bases. CDR1 and CDR2 (germline): SGHTA, FQGNSA. V gave up 9 bases and J gave up 2 bases; unmatched junction bases: 8. This CDR3 has 14 amino acids. CDR3 nucleotide sequence: TGTGCCAGTGGCGGGGCGGGAGTCACAGATACGCAGTATTTT. It encodes CASGGAGVTDTQYF.

V gene TRBV29-1 combines with J gene TRBJ1-4; TRBD1 matches at 7 bases. Germline-derived CDR1 and CDR2 are SQVTM and ANQGSEA. V was clipped by 6 bases and J by 7 bases; unmatched bases: 11. CDR3 size: 14 residues. CDR3 sequence: CSVALEGAGEKLFF. Written as DNA, the CDR3 is TGCAGCGTCGCCTTAGAGGGGGCAGGTGAAAAACTGTTTTTT.

This clone was seen a single time. The genes are TRBV2 and TRBJ1-2; no firm D call. There are 11 residues in the CDR3. The germline V gene has CDR1 SNHLY and CDR2 FYNNEI. With 4 bases removed from V and 8 bases from J, the gap between germline ends came to 8 bases. CDR3: CASSAPRGYTF. The CDR3 DNA reads TGTGCCAGCAGTGCCCCACGGGGCTACACCTTC. Complete variable domain (other parts from reference TRBV2 and TRBJ1-2): EPEVTQTPSHQVTQMGQEVILRCVPISNHLYFYWYRQILGQKVEFLVSFYNNEISEKSEIFDDQFSVERPDGSNFTLKIRSTKLEDSAMYFCASSAPRGYTFGSGTRLTVV.

The chain links TRBV5-5 to TRBJ2-1, with unresolved D. Germline loops: CDR1 SGHKS, CDR2 YYEKEE (reference sequence). V was shortened by 0 bases and J by 6 bases, with 10 bases between the two germline ends. The length of the CDR3 is 14 residues. The CDR3 DNA reads as TGTGCCAGCAGCTTGGTATTCTACCCCAATGAGCAGTTCTTC. Translating gives CASSLVFYPNEQFF.

This clone was detected only once. This sequence joins TRBV28 and TRBJ2-1, with 10 bases identical to TRBD2. After removal of 1 base from V and 3 bases from J, the junction contained 3 bases not matched to a gene. Germline CDR1 is MDHEN and CDR2 is SYDVKM. The CDR3 runs 16 residues. The CDR3 sequence is CASSLLSSGSYNEQFF. The DNA of the CDR3 is TGTGCCAGCAGTTTATTGTCTAGCGGGAGCTACAATGAGCAGTTCTTC.

The chain combines TRBV5-6 with TRBJ2-7; D possibly corresponds to TRBD2 (6 bases). Germline CDR1 SGHDT, CDR2 YYEEEE. The CDR3 totals 14 residues. Trimming cost V 4 bases and J 1 base, with 12 bases left between them. The CDR3 nucleotides are TGTGCCAGCAGCAGGGAGGCGATATCCTACGAGCAGTACTTC. Translated, it gives CASSREAISYEQYF.

The rearrangement joins TRBV9 to TRBJ2-2, with TRBD1 matching 11 bases. This CDR3 is 17 amino acids long. With V trimmed by 0 bases and J by 6 bases, 7 bases remained unmatched. Germline loops: CDR1 SGDLS, CDR2 YYNGEE. CDR3 bases: TGTGCCAGCAGCGTAGCGGGAGGACAGGGGGCCGCCGGGGAGCTGTTTTTT. Its translation: CASSVAGGQGAAGELFF. Combining the CDR3 with reference TRBV9 and TRBJ2-2 gives the whole variable domain DSGVTQTPKHLITATGQRVTLRCSPRSGDLSVYWYQQSLDQGLQFLIQYYNGEERAKGNILERFSAQQFPDLHSELNLSSLELGDSALYFCASSVAGGQGAAGELFFGEGSRLTVL.

V usage is TRBV19 and J usage is TRBJ1-5; D not certain. The CDR3 has 14 amino acids. Trimming pared 3 bases from V and 7 bases from J, leaving 13 bases between. The germline gives CDR1 LNHDA, CDR2 SQIVND (reference sequence). The CDR3 nucleotides are TGTGCCAGTAGTATTAACGGGGTTGGGCAGCCCCAGCATTTT. Its protein product is CASSINGVGQPQHF.

This sequence joins TRBV4-1 and TRBJ1-4; tentatively, D is TRBD1 (5 bases). The CDR3 consists of 14 residues. Trimming took off 5 bases at V and 13 bases at J, with 20 bases between the two ends. Germline V gene sequence: CDR1 MGHRA, CDR2 YSYEKL. The CDR3 DNA is TGCGCCAGCAGCGAGCAAGTAACGGGGGGGGGACTGTTTTTT. This codes for CASSEQVTGGGLFF.

The V and J genes are TRBV28 and TRBJ2-7; TRBD2 matches at 7 bases. This CDR3 is built from 14 residues. The junction had 8 bases not matched to a gene; V was cut back by 5 bases and J by 4 bases. Germline V CDR1 and CDR2: MDHEN, SYDVKM. In nucleotides, the CDR3 is TGTGCCAGCAGTGCGGTACTAGCGTCGTACGAGCAGTACTTC. Its protein product is CASSAVLASYEQYF.